In this sample, the clone carrying this T cell receptor beta chain turned up a few times. This sample is part of a study of cytomegalovirus exposure and HLA in healthy donors. CDR3 size: 13 residues. Germline CDR1 is SQVTM and CDR2 is ANQGSEA. Trimming removed 5 bases at V and 1 base at J, with 11 bases between. Sequencing used immunoSEQ multiplex PCR; TCRdb keeps in-frame clones, though not all of them. The sample has approximately 100,000 clones, about 93% seen once. Sequences were obtained from PBMCs. The TCR originated in a woman in her twenties or thirties in good health and CMV-seropositive. V and J are TRBV29-1 and TRBJ1-1, with D maybe TRBD1 (6 bases). The CDR3 sequence: CSVSTGTNTEAFF. The CDR3 DNA is TGCAGCGTTTCTACAGGGACGAACACTGAAGCTTTCTTT.